A single T cell receptor (beta chain) is shown here with its context. Germline V CDR1 and CDR2: SGHNT, YYREEE (reference sequence). The CDR3 sequence is 15 residues long. V was clipped by 0 bases and J by 5 bases, with 14 bases between them. An immunoSEQ assay, version v3.0, was performed at survey level. This table comes from immunoSEQ multiplex PCR, and its TCRdb copy is limited to in-frame clones, with some not included. Among 30,000 to 40,000 clones listed, 65% to 90% were seen once. These data originate in a study of long-term antiretroviral therapy in people with HIV. This material consisted of unsorted PBMCs, taken 0.3 years after starting antiretroviral therapy. The origin of this receptor is a man aged 18 to 29 with HIV. V is TRBV5-4 and J is TRBJ2-5; D possibly matches TRBD1 or TRBD2 (6 bases each). Here the CDR3 reads CASSLVGGDGETQYF. Here the CDR3 DNA reads TGTGCCAGCAGCTTGGTGGGGGGCGACGGGGAGACCCAGTACTTC.